The sequence of this T cell receptor (beta chain) was determined in a study of T cell responses to AZD1222 COVID-19 vaccine. Points from the study as a whole: Spike was spanned by vaccine-associated CD4 TCRs, which were dominant at 160-218 and 743-854. Unmutated variant regions are reportedly targeted by nearly half of spike-specific TCRs.

Samples with a second dose at about 4 or about 12 weeks were pooled together. Regarding this clone: Its antigen is not identified.

Profiled with immunoSEQ multiplex PCR; TCRdb holds only in-frame clones, not every one. The sample lists 20,000 to 30,000 clones; around 83% were seen once. In germline, CDR1 is SGHTS, CDR2 YDEGEE. The CDR3 has 13 residues. With 5 bases removed from V and 1 base from J, the gap between germline ends came to 8 bases. Specimen: peripheral blood, collected 28 days after the second AZD1222 dose. The receptor was derived from an adult who received the AZD1222 COVID-19 vaccine. V and J are TRBV5-8 and TRBJ2-3; D is perhaps TRBD1 (6 bases). The CDR3: CASRGAGTDTQYF. In DNA, the CDR3 is TGTGCCAGCAGGGGGGCTGGCACAGATACGCAGTATTTT.